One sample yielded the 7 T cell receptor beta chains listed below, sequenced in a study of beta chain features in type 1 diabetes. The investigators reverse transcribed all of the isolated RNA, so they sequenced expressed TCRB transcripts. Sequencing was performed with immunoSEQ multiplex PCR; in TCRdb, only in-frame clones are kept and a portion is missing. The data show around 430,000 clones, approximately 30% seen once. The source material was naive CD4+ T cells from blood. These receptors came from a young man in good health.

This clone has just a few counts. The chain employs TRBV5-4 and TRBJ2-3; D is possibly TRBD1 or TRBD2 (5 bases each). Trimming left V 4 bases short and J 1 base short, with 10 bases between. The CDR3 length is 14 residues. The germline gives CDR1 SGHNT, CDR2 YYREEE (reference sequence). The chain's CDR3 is CASSPRDGTDTQYF. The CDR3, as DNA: TGTGCCAGCAGCCCCCGGGACGGCACAGATACGCAGTATTTT.

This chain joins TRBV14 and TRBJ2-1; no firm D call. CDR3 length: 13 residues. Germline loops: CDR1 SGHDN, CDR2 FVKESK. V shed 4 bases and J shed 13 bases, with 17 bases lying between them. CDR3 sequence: CASSPWPSHLQFF. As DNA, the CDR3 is TGTGCCAGCAGCCCCTGGCCATCCCACCTTCAGTTCTTC.

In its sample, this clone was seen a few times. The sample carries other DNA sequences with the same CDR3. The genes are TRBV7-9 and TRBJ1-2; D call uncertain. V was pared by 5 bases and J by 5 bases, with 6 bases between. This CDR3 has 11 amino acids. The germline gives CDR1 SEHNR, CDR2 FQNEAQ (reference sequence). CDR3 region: CASSREYGYTF. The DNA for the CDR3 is TGTGCCAGCAGCCGGGAATATGGCTACACCTTC.

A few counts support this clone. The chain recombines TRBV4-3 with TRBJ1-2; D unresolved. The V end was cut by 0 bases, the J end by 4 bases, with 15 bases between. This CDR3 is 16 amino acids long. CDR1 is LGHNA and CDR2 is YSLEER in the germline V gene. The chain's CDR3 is CASSQDEREPVYGYTF. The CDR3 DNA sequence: TGCGCCAGCAGCCAAGACGAGAGGGAGCCGGTCTATGGCTACACCTTC.

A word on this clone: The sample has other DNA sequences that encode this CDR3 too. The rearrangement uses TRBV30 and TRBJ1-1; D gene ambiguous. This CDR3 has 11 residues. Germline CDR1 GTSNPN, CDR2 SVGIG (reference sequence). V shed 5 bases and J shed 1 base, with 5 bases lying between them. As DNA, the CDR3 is TGTGCCTGGGGCAGGAACACTGAAGCTTTCTTT. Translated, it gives CAWGRNTEAFF.

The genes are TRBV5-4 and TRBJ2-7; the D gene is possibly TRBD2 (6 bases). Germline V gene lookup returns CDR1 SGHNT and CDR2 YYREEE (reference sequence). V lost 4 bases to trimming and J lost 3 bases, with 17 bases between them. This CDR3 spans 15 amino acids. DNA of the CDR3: TGTGCCAGCAGCAAATCCGGGACTGAGTTCTACGAGCAGTACTTC. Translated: CASSKSGTEFYEQYF.

The CDR3 DNA sequence: TGTGCCTGGAGTGTACCCAGAAGTAGCGGGAAAAACGAGCAGTACTTC. This gives the protein CAWSVPRSSGKNEQYF. The chain couples TRBV30 to TRBJ2-7; 8 bases are shared with TRBD2. The CDR3 covers 16 residues. Trimming at V came to 0 bases and at J to 5 bases, leaving 12 bases not matched to a gene. Germline V CDR1 and CDR2: GTSNPN, SVGIG (reference sequence).